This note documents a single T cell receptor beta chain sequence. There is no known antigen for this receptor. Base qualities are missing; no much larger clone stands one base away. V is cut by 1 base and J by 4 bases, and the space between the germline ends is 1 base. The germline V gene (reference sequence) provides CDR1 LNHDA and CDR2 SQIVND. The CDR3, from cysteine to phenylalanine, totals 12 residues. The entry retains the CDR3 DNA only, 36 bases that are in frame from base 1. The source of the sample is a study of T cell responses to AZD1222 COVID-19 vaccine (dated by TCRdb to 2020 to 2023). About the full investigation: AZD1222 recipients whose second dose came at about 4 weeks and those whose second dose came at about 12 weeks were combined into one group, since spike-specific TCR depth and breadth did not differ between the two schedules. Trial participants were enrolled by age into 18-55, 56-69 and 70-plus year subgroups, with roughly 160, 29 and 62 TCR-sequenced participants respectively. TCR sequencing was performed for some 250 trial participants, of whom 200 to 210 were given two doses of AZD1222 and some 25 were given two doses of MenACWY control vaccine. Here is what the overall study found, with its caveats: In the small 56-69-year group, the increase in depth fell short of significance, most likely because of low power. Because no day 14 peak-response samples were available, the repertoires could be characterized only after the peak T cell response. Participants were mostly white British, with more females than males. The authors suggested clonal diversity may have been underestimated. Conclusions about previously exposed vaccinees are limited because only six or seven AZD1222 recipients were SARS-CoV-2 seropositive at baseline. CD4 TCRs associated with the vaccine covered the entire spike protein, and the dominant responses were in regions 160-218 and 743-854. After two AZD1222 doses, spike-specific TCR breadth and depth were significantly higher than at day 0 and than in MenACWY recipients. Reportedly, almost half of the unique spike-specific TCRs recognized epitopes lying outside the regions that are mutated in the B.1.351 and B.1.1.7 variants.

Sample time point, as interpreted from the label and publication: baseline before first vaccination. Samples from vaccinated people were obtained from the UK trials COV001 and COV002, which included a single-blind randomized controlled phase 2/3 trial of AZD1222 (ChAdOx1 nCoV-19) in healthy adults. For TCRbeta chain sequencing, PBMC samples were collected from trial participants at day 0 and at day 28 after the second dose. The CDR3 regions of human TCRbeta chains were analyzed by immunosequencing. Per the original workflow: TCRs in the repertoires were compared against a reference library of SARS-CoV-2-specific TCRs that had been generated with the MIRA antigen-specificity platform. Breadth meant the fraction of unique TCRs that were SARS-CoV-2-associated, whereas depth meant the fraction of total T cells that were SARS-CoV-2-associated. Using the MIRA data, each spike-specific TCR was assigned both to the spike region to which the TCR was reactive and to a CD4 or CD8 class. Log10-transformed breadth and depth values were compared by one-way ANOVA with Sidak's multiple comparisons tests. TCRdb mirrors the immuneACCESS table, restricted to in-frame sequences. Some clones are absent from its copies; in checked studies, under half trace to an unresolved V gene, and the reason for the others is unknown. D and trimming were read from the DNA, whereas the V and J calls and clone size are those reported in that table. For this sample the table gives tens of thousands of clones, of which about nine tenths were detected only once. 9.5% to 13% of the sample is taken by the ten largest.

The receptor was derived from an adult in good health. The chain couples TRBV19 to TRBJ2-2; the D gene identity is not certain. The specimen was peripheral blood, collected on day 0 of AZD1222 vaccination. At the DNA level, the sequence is TGTGCCAGTAGTATAGCCACCGGGGAGCTGTTTTTT. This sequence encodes CASSIATGELFF.